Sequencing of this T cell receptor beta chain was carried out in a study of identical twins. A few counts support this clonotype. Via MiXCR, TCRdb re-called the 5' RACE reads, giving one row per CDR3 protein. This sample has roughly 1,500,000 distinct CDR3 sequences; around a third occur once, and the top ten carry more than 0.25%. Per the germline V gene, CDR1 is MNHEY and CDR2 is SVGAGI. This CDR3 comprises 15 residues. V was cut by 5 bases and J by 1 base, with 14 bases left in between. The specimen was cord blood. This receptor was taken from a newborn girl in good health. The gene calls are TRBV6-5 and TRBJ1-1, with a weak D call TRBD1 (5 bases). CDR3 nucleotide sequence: TGTGCCAGCAGTACGGGGACGTCGAGGAACACTGAAGCTTTCTTT. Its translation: CASSTGTSRNTEAFF.